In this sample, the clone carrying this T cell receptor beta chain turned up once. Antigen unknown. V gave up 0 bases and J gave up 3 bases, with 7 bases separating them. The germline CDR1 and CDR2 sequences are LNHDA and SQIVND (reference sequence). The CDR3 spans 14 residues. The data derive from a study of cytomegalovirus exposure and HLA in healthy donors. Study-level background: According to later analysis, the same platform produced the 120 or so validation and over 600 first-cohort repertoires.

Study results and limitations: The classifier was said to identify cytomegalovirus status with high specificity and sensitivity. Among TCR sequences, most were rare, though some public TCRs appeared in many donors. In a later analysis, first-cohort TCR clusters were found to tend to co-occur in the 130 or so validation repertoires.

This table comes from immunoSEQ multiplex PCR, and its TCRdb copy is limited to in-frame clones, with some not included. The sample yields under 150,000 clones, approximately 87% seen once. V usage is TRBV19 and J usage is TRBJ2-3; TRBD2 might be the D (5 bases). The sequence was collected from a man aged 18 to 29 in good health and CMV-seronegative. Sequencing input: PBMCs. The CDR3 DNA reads TGTGCCAGTAGTATAGATGAGGGAACAGATACGCAGTATTTT. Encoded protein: CASSIDEGTDTQYF.